The 9 T cell receptor beta chains listed next were all sequenced from one sample in a study of T cell responses to AZD1222 COVID-19 vaccine. Sequencing was performed with immunoSEQ multiplex PCR; in TCRdb, only in-frame clones are kept and a portion is missing. The sample lists roughly 150,000 clones, around 88% occurring once. The sequencing used peripheral blood, collected 28 days after the second AZD1222 dose. The receptors derive from an adult who received the AZD1222 COVID-19 vaccine.

V is TRBV18 and J is TRBJ1-6; 7 bases are a match to TRBD1. Germline loops: CDR1 KGHSH, CDR2 LQKENI. The CDR3 contains 15 residues. The junction had 8 bases not matched to a gene; V was cut back by 4 bases and J by 8 bases. CDR3 sequence: CASSLGTVVYSPLHF. CDR3 nucleotide sequence: TGTGCCAGCTCACTCGGGACAGTTGTATATTCACCCCTCCACTTT.

This chain joins TRBV5-8 and TRBJ1-2, with D possibly matching TRBD1 (5 bases). Germline V gene sequence: CDR1 SGHTS, CDR2 YDEGEE. Trimming cost V 6 bases and J 4 bases, with 16 bases left between them. CDR3 length equals 14 residues. The CDR3 nucleotides are TGTGCCAGCACCCCTTTCGGGGCGGGCTATGGCTACACCTTC. Translating it yields CASTPFGAGYGYTF.

This clone has a handful of counts. V gene TRBV9 combines with J gene TRBJ1-6; D uncertain. There are 13 residues in the CDR3. The germline gives CDR1 SGDLS, CDR2 YYNGEE. Trimming shortened V by 0 bases and J by 9 bases, and 7 bases separated the two germline ends. The CDR3 DNA reads as TGTGCCAGCAGCGTAGATAATGTTTCACCCCTCCACTTT. Protein: CASSVDNVSPLHF.

In this sample, this clone turned up a few times. The V and J genes are TRBV13 and TRBJ2-7, with a tentative D call TRBD1 (5 bases). This CDR3 has 14 amino acids. Trimming removed 5 bases from V and 0 bases from J, with 11 bases in between. Germline values: CDR1 PRHDT, CDR2 FYEKMQ (reference sequence). CDR3 DNA sequence: TGTGCCAGCAGCCTTCGACAGTCCTCCTACGAGCAGTACTTC. It codes for CASSLRQSSYEQYF.

This clone was recorded once. The chain joins TRBV4-1 to TRBJ1-1; 7 bases match TRBD1. The CDR3 covers 20 residues. Germline CDR1 reads MGHRA; CDR2 reads YSYEKL. Trimming removed 2 bases from V and 0 bases from J; junction bases left unmatched: 18. DNA of the CDR3: TGCGCCAGCAGCCAACCGAGACAGGGTCGGTGGGATACCATGAACACTGAAGCTTTCTTT. This codes for CASSQPRQGRWDTMNTEAFF.

The gene calls are TRBV11-3 and TRBJ2-7; a possible D gene is TRBD2 (6 bases). CDR1 SGHNT and CDR2 YENEEA come from the germline V gene. The CDR3 is made up of 13 amino acids. V was trimmed by 6 bases and J by 7 bases, leaving 16 bases between them. CDR3 DNA: TGTGCCAGCAGGGCAAAGGGCGGAGGGGAGCAGTACTTC. Translation gives CASRAKGGGEQYF.

V is TRBV4-1 and J is TRBJ2-5; tentatively, D is TRBD1 or TRBD2 (5 bases each). V lost 0 bases, J lost 7 bases, and 12 bases lay in between. The CDR3 is made up of 14 amino acids. Germline CDR1 is MGHRA and CDR2 is YSYEKL. The CDR3 spells CASSQDGTKGTQYF. CDR3 bases: TGCGCCAGCAGCCAAGACGGGACCAAGGGGACCCAGTACTTC.

The V and J genes are TRBV12-3 or TRBV12-4 and TRBJ1-2; D gene ambiguous. V was cut by 6 bases and J by 11 bases, with 16 bases left in between. The CDR3 consists of 12 residues. CDR3 DNA: TGTGCCAGCAGACCTATTTCACTCGGGTACACCTTC. Translating it yields CASRPISLGYTF.

The chain uses TRBV7-2 and TRBJ1-4; TRBD1 aligns across 9 bases. The V and J ends lost 5 bases and 9 bases, in that order; junction bases with no gene match: 13. Per the germline V gene, CDR1 is SGHTA and CDR2 is FQGNSA. This CDR3 spans 16 amino acids. The CDR3 reads CASSRTRDRAVKKLFF. CDR3 nucleotide sequence: TGTGCCAGCAGCCGGACTCGGGACAGGGCCGTAAAAAAACTGTTTTTT.